This TCR beta chain originates from a study of cytomegalovirus exposure and HLA in healthy donors. Study-wide findings and caveats: Based on reports, TCR beta sequences accurately predicted HLA-A and HLA-B alleles for most subjects.

This clone was seen only once. Its matching antigen is unknown. Both 60 Vbeta primers and 13 Jbeta primers went into the PCR. TCRdb keeps only in-frame clones here, not all; method: immunoSEQ multiplex PCR. The sample lists 100,000 to 150,000 clones; approximately 84% were seen once. Germline V gene sequence: CDR1 SEHNR, CDR2 FQNEAQ (reference sequence). The CDR3 has 12 amino acids. With 5 bases removed from V and 4 bases from J, the gap between germline ends came to 8 bases. Material: PBMCs. V is TRBV7-9 and J is TRBJ1-1, with D unclear. This receptor was identified in a boy aged 2-15 years in good health and CMV-seronegative. The CDR3 DNA is TGTGCCAGCAGCCCCGGGATCACTGAAGCTTTCTTT. Its protein is CASSPGITEAFF. The variable domain in full, with the rest retrieved from reference TRBV7-9 and TRBJ1-1, is DTGVSQNPRHKITKRGQNVTFRCDPISEHNRLYWYRQTLGQGPEFLTYFQNEAQLEKSRLLSDRFSAERPKGSFSTLEIQRTEQGDSAMYLCASSPGITEAFFGQGTRLTVV.